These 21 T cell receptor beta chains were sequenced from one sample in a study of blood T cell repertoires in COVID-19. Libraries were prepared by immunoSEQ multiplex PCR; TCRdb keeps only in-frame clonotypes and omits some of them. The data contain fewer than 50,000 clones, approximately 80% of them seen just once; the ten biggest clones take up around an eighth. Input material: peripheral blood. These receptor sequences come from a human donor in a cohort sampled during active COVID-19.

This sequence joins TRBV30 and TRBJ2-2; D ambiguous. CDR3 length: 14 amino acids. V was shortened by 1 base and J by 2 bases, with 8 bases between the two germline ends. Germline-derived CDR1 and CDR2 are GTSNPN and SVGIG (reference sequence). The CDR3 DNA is TGTGCCTGGAGTGGGCAGATAAACACCGGGGAGCTGTTTTTT. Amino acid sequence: CAWSGQINTGELFF.

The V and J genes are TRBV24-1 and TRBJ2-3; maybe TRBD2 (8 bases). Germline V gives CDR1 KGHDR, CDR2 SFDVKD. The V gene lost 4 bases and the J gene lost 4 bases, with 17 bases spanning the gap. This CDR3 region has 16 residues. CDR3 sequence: CATSEQTGTRADTQYF. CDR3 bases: TGTGCCACCAGTGAGCAGACAGGGACTAGGGCAGATACGCAGTATTTT.

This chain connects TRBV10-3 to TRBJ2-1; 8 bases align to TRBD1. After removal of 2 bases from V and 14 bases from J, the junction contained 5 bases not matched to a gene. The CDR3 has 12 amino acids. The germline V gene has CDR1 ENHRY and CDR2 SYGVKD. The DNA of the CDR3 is TGTGCCATCAGTGAGGGTGACAGGGGAAAGTTCTTC. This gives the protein CAISEGDRGKFF.

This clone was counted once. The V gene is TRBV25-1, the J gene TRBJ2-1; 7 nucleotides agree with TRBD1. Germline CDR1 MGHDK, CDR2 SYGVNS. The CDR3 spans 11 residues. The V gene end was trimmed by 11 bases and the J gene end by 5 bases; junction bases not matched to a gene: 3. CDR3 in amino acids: CASGTDNEQFF. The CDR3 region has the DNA TGTGCCTCGGGGACAGACAATGAGCAGTTCTTC.

In nucleotides, the CDR3 is TGTGCCAGCAGTTCGCAAAGGGGTTCCGGGGAGACCCAGTACTTC. Protein product: CASSSQRGSGETQYF. This chain connects TRBV28 to TRBJ2-5, with D maybe TRBD1 (5 bases). This CDR3 spans 15 amino acids. Trimming pared 4 bases from V and 5 bases from J, leaving 17 bases between. The V gene's germline CDR1 is MDHEN and CDR2 SYDVKM.

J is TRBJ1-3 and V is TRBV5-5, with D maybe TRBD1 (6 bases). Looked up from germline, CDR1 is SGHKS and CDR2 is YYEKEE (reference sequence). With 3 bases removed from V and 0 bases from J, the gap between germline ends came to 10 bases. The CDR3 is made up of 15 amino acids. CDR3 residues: CASSSTGSSGNTIYF. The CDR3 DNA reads TGTGCCAGCAGCTCTACAGGGAGCTCTGGAAACACCATATATTTT.

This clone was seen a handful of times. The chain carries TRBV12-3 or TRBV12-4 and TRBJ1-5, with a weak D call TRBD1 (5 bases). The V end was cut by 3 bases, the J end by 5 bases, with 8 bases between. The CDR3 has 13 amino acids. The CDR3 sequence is CASSFRAHQPQHF. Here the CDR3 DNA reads TGTGCCAGCAGTTTCAGGGCACATCAGCCCCAGCATTTT.

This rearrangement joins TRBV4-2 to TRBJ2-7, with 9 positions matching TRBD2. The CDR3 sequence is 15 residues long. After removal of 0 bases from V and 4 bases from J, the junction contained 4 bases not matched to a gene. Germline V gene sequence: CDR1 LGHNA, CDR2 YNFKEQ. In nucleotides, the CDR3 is TGTGCCAGCAGCCAAGATCTGAGCGGGAGGTACGAGCAGTACTTC. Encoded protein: CASSQDLSGRYEQYF.

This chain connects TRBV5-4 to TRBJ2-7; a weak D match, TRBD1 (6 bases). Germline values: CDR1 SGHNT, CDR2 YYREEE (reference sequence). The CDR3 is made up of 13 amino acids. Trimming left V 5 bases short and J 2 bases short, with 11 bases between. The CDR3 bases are TGTGCCAGCAGTAACACAGGGACCTACGAGCAGTACTTC. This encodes CASSNTGTYEQYF.

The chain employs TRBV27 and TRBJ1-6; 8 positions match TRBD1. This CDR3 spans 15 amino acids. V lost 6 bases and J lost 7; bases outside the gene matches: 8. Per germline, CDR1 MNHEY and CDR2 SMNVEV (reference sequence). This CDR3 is CASRTTGVGNSPLHF. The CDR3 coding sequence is TGTGCCAGCAGGACGACAGGGGTGGGAAATTCACCCCTCCACTTT.

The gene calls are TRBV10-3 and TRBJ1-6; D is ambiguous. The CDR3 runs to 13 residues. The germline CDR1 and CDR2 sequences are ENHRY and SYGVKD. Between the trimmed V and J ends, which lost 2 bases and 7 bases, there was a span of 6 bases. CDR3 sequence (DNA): TGTGCCATCAGTGAGGTAAAAAATTCACCCCTCCACTTT. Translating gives CAISEVKNSPLHF.

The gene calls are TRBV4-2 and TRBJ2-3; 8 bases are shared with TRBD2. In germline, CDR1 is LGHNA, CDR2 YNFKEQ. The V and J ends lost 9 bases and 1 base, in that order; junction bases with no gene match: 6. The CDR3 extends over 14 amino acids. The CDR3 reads CASSLGGGTDTQYF. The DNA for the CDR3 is TGTGCCAGTTCTCTCGGGGGGGGCACAGATACGCAGTATTTT.

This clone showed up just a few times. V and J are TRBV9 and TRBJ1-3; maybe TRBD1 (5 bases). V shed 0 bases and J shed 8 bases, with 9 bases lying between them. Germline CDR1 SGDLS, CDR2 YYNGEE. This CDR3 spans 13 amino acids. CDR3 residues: CASSVGRGDTIYF. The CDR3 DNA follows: TGTGCCAGCAGCGTAGGACGGGGGGACACCATATATTTT.

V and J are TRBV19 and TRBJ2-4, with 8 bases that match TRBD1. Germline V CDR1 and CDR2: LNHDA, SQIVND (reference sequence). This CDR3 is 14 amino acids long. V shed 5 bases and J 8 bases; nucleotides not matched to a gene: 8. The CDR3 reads CASSAGQGWDIQYF. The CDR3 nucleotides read TGTGCCAGTAGTGCAGGACAGGGATGGGACATTCAGTACTTC.

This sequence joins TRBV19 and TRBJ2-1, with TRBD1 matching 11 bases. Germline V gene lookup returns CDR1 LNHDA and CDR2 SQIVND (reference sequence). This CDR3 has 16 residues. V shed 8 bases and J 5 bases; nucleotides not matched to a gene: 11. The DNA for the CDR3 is TGTGCCAGTGGCCAACTCCCGGGACAGGGGGACAATGAGCAGTTCTTC. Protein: CASGQLPGQGDNEQFF.

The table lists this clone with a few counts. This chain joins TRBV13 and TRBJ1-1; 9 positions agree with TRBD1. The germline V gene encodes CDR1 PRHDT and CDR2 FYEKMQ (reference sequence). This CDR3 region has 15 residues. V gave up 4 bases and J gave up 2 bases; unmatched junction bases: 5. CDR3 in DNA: TGTGCCAGCAGCTCCTGGACAGGGGAAAACACTGAAGCTTTCTTT. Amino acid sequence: CASSSWTGENTEAFF.

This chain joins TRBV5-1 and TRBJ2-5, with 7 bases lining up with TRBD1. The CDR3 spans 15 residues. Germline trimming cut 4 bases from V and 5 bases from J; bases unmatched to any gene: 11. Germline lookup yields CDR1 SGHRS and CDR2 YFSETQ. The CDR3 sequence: CASSQSTGLEETQYF. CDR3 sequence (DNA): TGCGCCAGCAGCCAATCGACAGGGTTGGAGGAGACCCAGTACTTC.

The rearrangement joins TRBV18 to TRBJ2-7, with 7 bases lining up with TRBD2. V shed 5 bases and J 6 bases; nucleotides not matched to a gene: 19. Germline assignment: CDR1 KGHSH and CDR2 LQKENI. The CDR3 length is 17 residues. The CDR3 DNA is TGTGCCAGCTCATCCCTCAGCCTAGCGGTTGTTGCGGGCGAGCAGTACTTC. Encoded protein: CASSSLSLAVVAGEQYF.

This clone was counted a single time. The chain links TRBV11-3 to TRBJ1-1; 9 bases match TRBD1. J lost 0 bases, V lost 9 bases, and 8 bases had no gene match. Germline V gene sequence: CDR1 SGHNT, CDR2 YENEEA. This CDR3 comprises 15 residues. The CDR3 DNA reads TGTGCCAGTAAGGCCGGGACAGGGATGAACACTGAAGCTTTCTTT. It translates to CASKAGTGMNTEAFF.

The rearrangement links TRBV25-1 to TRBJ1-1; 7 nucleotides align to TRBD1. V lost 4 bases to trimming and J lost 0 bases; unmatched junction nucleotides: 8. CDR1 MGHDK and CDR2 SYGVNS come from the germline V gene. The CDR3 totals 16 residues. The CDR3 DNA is TGTGCCAGCAGTGTATGGGACAGAATCATGAACACTGAAGCTTTCTTT. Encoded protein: CASSVWDRIMNTEAFF.

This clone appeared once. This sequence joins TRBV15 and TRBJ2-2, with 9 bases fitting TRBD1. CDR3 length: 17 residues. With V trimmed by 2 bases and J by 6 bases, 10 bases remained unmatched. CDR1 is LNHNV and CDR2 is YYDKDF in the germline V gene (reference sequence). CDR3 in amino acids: CATSRRLTGGWAGELFF. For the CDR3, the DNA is TGTGCCACCAGCAGAAGACTTACAGGGGGCTGGGCCGGGGAGCTGTTTTTT.